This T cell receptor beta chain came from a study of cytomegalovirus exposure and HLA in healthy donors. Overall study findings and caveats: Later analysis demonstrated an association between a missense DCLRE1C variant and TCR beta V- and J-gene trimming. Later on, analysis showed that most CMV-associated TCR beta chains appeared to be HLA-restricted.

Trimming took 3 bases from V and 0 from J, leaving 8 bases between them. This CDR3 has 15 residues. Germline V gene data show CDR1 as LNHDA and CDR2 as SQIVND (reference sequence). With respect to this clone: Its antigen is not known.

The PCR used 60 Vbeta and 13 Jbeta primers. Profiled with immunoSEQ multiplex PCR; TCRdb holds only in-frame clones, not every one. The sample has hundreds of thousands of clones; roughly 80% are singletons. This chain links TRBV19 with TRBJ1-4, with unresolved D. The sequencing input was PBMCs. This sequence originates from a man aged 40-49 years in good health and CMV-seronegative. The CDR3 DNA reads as TGTGCCAGTAGTATCTGGAGGGCAACTAATGAAAAACTGTTTTTT. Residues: CASSIWRATNEKLFF.